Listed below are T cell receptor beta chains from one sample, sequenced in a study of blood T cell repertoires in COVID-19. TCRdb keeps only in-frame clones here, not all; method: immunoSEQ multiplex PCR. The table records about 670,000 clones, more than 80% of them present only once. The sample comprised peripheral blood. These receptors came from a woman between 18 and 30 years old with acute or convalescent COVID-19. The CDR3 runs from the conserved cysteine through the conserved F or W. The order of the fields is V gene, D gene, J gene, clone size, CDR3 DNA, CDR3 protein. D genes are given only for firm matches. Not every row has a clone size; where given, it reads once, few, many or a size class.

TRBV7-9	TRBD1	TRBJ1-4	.	TGTGCCAGCAGCGGGTCGGACAGGGGGAATGAAAAACTGTTTTTT	CASSGSDRGNEKLFF
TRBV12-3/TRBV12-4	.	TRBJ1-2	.	TGTGCCAGCAGTTATGAGTTCGGCTATGGCTACACCTTC	CASSYEFGYGYTF
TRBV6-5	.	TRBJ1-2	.	TGTGCCAGCAAAAAGTGGGCGGGCGGCTACACCTTC	CASKKWAGGYTF
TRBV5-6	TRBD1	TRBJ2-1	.	TGTGCCAGCAGCCCGGGGACAGGGGACAATGAGCAGTTCTTC	CASSPGTGDNEQFF
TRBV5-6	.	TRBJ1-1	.	TGTGCCAGCAGCACCCTCGACAGGTTGAACACTGAAGCTTTCTTT	CASSTLDRLNTEAFF
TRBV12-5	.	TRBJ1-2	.	TGTGCTAGTGGTTTGCGCCAGGGTGGATATGCGAGTGACTACACCTTC	CASGLRQGGYASDYTF
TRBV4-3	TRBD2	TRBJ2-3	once	TGCGCCAGCAGCTTAATACGGGGGGGCCAGGATACGCAGTATTTT	CASSLIRGGQDTQYF
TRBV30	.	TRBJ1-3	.	TGTGCCTGGAGTGTAGTGGGGGGATTGGACACCATATATTTT	CAWSVVGGLDTIYF
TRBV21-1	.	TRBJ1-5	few	TGTGCCAGCAGCCTAGACGGTAGAGTTAGCAATCAGCCCCAGCATTTT	CASSLDGRVSNQPQHF
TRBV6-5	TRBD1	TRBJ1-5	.	TGTGCCAGCAGCCCCGGGACAGGGTGGGATCAGCCCCAGCATTTT	CASSPGTGWDQPQHF
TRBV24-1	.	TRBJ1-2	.	TGTGCCACCAGTGACCTCGACAGAGGGGGTAACTATGGCTACACCTTC	CATSDLDRGGNYGYTF
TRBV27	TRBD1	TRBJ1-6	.	TGTGCCAGCAGTTCCCAGGGGGCTTGGGTTTCACCCCTCCACTTT	CASSSQGAWVSPLHF
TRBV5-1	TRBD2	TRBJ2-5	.	TGCGCCAGCAGCCCCCGGACTAGCGGGGTCCGAGAGACCCAGTACTTC	CASSPRTSGVRETQYF
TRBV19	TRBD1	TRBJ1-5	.	TGTGCCAGTAGTATCCGGACAGGCCAACTCAATCAGCCCCAGCATTTT	CASSIRTGQLNQPQHF
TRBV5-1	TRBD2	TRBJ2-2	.	TGCGCCAGCAGCCCCGGCTCCGGGACTAGCGGGGCCATGGAGCTGTTTTTT	CASSPGSGTSGAMELFF
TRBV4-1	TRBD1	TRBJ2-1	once	TGCGCCAGCAGCCTTTTAGGGACAGGGTATAATGAGCAGTTCTTC	CASSLLGTGYNEQFF
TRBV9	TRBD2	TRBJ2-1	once	TGTGCCAGCGCGAGACCCAGCGGGGGGGCGGTCAATGAGCAGTTCTTC	CASARPSGGAVNEQFF
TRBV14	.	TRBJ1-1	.	TGTGCCAGCAGCCGAGAACATTGGAACACTGAAGCTTTCTTT	CASSREHWNTEAFF
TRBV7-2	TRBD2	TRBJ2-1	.	TGTGCCAGCAGCCCATCCCGACTAGCGGTATACAATGAGCAGTTCTTC	CASSPSRLAVYNEQFF
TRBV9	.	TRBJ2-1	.	TGTGCCAGCAGCGTCGACCAGGCGGGTTACAATGAGCAGTTCTTC	CASSVDQAGYNEQFF
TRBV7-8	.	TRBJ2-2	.	TGTGCCAGCAGCCAACTTAACAACAGGGTCACCGGGGAGCTGTTTTTT	CASSQLNNRVTGELFF
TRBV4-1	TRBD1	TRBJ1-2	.	TGCGCCAGCAGCCAGCTCCGCTCGGGACAGAGGGAGGGCTACACCTTC	CASSQLRSGQREGYTF
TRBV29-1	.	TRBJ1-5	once	TGCAGCGCTGGGGCTTTTAATCAGCCCCAGCATTTT	CSAGAFNQPQHF
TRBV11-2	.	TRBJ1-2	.	TGTGCCAGCAGCCAACGTGGGCAGCCCTCTAACTATGGCTACACCTTC	CASSQRGQPSNYGYTF